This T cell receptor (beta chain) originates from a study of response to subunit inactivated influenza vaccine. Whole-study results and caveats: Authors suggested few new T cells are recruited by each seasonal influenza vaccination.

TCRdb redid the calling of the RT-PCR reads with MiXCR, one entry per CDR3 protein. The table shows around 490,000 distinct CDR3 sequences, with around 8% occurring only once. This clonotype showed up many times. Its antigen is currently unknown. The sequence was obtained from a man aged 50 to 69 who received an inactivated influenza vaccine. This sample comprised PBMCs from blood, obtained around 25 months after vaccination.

CDR3 nucleotides: TGTGCCAGCAGCCAAGATCCTCGGACGGGACAAGAGACCCAGTACTTC. This translates into CASSQDPRTGQETQYF. The rearrangement links TRBV4-2 to TRBJ2-5; tentative D call: TRBD2 (5 bases). Germline V gene lookup returns CDR1 LGHNA and CDR2 YNFKEQ. Trimming cost V 0 bases and J 2 bases, with 13 bases left between them. The CDR3 contains 16 residues.